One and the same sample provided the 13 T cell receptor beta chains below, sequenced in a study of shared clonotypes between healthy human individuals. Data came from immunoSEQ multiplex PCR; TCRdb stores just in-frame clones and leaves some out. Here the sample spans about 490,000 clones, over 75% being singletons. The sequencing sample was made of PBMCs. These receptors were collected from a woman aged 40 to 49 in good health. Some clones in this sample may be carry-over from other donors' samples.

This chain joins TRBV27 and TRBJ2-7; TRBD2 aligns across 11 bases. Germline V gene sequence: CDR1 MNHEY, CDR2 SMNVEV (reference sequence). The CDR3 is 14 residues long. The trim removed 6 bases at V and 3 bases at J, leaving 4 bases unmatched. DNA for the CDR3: TGTGCCAGCAGGACTAGCGGGAACCACTACGAGCAGTACTTC. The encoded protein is CASRTSGNHYEQYF.

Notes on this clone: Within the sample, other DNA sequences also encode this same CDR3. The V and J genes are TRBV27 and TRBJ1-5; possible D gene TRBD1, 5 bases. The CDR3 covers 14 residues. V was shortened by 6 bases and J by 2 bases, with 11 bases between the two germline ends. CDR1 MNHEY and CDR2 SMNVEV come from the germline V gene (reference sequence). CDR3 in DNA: TGTGCCAGCAGCCCGGGGACCGGCAATCAGCCCCAGCATTTT. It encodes CASSPGTGNQPQHF.

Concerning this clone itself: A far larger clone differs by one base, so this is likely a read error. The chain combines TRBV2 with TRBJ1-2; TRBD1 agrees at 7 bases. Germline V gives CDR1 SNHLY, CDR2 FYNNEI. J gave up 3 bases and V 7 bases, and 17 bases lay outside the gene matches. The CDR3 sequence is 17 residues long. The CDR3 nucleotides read TGTGCCAGCATCCAACCCCGACATAGGGGGCAGGACTATGGCTACACCTTC. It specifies CASIQPRHRGQDYGYTF.

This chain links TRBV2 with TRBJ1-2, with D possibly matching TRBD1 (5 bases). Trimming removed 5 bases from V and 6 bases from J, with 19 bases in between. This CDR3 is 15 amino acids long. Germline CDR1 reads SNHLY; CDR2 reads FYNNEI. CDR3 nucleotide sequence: TGTGCCAGCAGTTACTTCTCAGGGCACCAGAATGGCTACACCTTC. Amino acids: CASSYFSGHQNGYTF.

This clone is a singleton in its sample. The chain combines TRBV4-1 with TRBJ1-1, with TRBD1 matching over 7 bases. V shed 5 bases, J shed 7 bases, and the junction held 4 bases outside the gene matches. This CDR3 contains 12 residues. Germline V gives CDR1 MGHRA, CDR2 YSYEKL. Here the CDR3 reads CASSYHRGEAFF. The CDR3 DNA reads TGCGCCAGCAGCTACCACAGGGGTGAAGCTTTCTTT.

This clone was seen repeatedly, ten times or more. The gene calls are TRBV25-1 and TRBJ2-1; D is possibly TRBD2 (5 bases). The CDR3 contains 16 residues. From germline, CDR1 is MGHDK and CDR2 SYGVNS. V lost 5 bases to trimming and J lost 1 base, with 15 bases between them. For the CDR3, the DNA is TGTGCCAGCAGTTACCCTCACGGAGGTTCCTACAATGAGCAGTTCTTC. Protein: CASSYPHGGSYNEQFF.

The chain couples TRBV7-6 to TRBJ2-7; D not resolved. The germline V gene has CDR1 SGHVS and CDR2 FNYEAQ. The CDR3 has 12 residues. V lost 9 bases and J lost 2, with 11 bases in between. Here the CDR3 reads CARRLQTYEQYF. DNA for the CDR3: TGTGCCAGGAGACTGCAGACCTACGAGCAGTACTTC. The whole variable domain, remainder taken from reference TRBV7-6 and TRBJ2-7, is GAGVSQSPRYKVTKRGQDVALRCDPISGHVSLYWYRQALGQGPEFLTYFNYEAQQDKSGLPNDRFSAERPEGSISTLTIQRTEQRDSAMYRCARRLQTYEQYFGPGTRLTVT.

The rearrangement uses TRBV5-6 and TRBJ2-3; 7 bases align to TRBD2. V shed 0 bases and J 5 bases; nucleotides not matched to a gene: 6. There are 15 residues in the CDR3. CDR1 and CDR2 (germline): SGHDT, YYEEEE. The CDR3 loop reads CASSLVGGRRDTQYF. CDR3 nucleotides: TGTGCCAGCAGCTTGGTCGGCGGGAGAAGAGATACGCAGTATTTT.

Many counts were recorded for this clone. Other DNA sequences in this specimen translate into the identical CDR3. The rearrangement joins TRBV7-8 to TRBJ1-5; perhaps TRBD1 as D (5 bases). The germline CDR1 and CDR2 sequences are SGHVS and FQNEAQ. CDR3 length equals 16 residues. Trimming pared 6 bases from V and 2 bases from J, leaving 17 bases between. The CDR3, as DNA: TGTGCCAGCAGACCTCTGACAGCGATCGGCAATCAGCCCCAGCATTTT. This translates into CASRPLTAIGNQPQHF.

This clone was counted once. DNA for the CDR3: TGTGCCAGCAGCGTAGCGGCAGGGCCTAATGAAAAACTGTTTTTT. As protein: CASSVAAGPNEKLFF. The chain links TRBV9 to TRBJ1-4, with D perhaps matching TRBD1 (5 bases). Trimming took off 0 bases at V and 3 bases at J, with 9 bases between the two ends. Germline V CDR1 and CDR2: SGDLS, YYNGEE. This CDR3 has 15 residues.

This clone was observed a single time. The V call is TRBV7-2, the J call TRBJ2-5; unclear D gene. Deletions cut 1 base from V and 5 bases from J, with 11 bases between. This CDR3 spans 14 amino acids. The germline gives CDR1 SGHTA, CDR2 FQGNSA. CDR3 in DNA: TGTGCCAGCAGCTTAGGAGGAATCGGTGAGACCCAGTACTTC. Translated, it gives CASSLGGIGETQYF.

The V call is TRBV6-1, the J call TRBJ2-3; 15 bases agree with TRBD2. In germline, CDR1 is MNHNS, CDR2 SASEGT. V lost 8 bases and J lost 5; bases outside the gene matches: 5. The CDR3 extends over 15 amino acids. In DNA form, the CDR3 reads TGTGCCAGCGGCGGACTAGCGGGAGGGGGAGATACGCAGTATTTT. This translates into CASGGLAGGGDTQYF.

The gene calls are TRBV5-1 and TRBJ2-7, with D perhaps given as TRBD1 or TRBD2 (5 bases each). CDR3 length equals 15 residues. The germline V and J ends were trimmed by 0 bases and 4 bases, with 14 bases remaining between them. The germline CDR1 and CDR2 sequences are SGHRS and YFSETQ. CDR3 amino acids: CASSLAGTDLYEQYF. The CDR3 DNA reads TGCGCCAGCAGCTTGGCCGGGACGGATCTTTACGAGCAGTACTTC.